The clone carrying this T cell receptor beta chain was recorded many times. No antigen is known for it. The data belong to a study of early T cells in non-severe SARS-CoV-2 infection. Study-level information: From unsorted whole blood, bulk RNA was sequenced, and the chains remained unpaired.

Attached unique molecular identifiers marked individual cDNA molecules. One entry per CDR3 protein results from TCRdb running MiXCR on the 5' RACE reads. This table holds roughly 25,000 distinct CDR3 sequences, 3.5% to 5.5% found once. The CDR3 covers 16 residues. V shed 5 bases, J shed 5 bases, and the junction held 13 bases outside the gene matches. Germline V lookup: CDR1 SGHNT, CDR2 YYREEE (reference sequence). General study points: VDJdb matching favored anti-spike CD8 responses, missing private and CD4 specificities.

This TCR derives from an adult who was a healthcare worker with PCR-confirmed SARS-CoV-2 infection or an uninfected control (not recorded which). The material sequenced was whole blood. The chain is built from TRBV5-4 and TRBJ2-5, with 9 bases aligning to TRBD2. The CDR3 protein is CASSPARGGRDETQYF. For the CDR3, the DNA is TGTGCCAGCAGTCCGGCGCGGGGGGGGCGCGATGAGACCCAGTACTTC.